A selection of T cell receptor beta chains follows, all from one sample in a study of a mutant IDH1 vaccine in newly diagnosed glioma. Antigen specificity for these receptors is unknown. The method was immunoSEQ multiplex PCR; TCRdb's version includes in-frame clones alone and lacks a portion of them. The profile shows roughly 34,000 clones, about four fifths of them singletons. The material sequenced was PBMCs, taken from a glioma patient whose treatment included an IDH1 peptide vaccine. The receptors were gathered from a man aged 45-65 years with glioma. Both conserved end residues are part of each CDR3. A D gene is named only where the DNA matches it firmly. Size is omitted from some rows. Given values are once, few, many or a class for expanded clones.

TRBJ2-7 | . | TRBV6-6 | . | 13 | CASSPTGMGEQYF | TGTGCCAGCAGTCCAACAGGGATGGGCGAGCAGTACTTC
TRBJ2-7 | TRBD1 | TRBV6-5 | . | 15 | CASSYDDRGFSEQYF | TGTGCCAGCAGTTACGACGACAGGGGGTTTTCCGAGCAGTACTTC
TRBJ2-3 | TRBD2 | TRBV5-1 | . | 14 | CASSLRLATDTQYF | TGCGCCAGCAGCTTGAGACTAGCGACAGATACGCAGTATTTT
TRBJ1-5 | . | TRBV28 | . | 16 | CASSLRSGGGNQPQHF | TGTGCCAGCAGTTTACGGTCTGGGGGGGGAAATCAGCCCCAGCATTTT
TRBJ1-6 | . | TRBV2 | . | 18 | CASSLNPPGQTYTSPLHF | TGTGCCAGCAGTTTAAACCCTCCGGGACAAACGTATACATCACCCCTCCACTTT
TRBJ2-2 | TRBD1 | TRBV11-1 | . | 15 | CASRLDRGNTGELFF | TGTGCCAGCAGATTGGACAGGGGAAACACCGGGGAGCTGTTTTTT
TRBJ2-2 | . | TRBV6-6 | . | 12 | CASSSGSGELFF | TGTGCCAGCAGTTCAGGGTCCGGGGAGCTGTTTTTT
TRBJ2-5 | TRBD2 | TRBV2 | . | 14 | CASSPGRGRETQYF | TGTGCCAGCAGTCCCGGGAGGGGAAGAGAGACCCAGTACTTC
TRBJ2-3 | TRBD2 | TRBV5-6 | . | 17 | CASSPDFETSVSDTQYF | TGTGCCAGCAGCCCGGACTTCGAGACTAGCGTCTCAGATACGCAGTATTTT
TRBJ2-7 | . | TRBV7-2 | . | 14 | CASSLFEGNYEQYF | TGTGCCAGCAGCTTATTTGAAGGGAACTACGAGCAGTACTTC
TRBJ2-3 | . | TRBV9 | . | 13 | CASSTTSTDTQYF | TGTGCCAGCAGCACGACTAGCACAGATACGCAGTATTTT
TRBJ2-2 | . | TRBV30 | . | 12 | CAWSVGAGELFF | TGTGCCTGGAGTGTTGGTGCCGGGGAGCTGTTTTTT
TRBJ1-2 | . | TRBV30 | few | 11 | CAWSEAGRPFF | TGTGCCTGGTCGGAAGCGGGACGCCCCTTTTTC
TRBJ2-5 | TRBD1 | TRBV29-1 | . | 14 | CSVVRTGASETQYF | TGCAGCGTTGTGCGGACAGGGGCTAGTGAGACCCAGTACTTC
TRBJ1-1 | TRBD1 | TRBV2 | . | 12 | CASSTQGIEAFF | TGTGCCAGCAGTACACAGGGGATTGAAGCTTTCTTT
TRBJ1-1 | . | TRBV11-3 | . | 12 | CASSLRATEAFF | TGTGCCAGCAGCTTAAGGGCCACTGAAGCTTTCTTT
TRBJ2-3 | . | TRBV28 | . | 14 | CASSLQGSTDTQYF | TGTGCCAGCAGTTTGCAGGGAAGCACAGATACGCAGTATTTT
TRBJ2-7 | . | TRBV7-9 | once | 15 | CASSSTRTEPYEQYF | TGTGCCAGCAGCTCCACCCGGACGGAACCCTACGAGCAGTACTTC
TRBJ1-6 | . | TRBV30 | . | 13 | CARTKDRNSPLHF | TGTGCCCGGACCAAGGACCGTAATTCACCCCTCCACTTT
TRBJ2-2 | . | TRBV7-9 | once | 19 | CASSLGRRQSTLNTGELFF | TGTGCCAGCAGCTTAGGGCGAAGACAGTCCACGCTAAACACCGGGGAGCTGTTTTTT
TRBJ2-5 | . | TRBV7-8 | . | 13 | CASSPRGAETQYF | TGTGCCAGCAGCCCACGGGGGGCAGAGACCCAGTACTTC
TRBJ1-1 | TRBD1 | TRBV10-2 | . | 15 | CASSDTGQGNTEAFF | TGCGCCAGCAGTGATACGGGACAGGGGAACACTGAAGCTTTCTTT
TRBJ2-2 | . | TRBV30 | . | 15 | CAWGRTSLNTGELFF | TGTGCCTGGGGTCGGACTTCTTTAAACACCGGGGAGCTGTTTTTT
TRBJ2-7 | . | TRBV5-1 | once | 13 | CASSNQPDYEQYF | TGCGCCAGCAGCAACCAGCCCGATTACGAGCAGTACTTC
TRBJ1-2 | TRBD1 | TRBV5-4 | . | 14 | CASSSMGQEYGYTF | TGTGCCAGCAGTTCGATGGGACAGGAATATGGCTACACCTTC
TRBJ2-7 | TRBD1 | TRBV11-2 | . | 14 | CASSLGRTGSEQYF | TGTGCCAGCAGCTTAGGCAGGACAGGCTCCGAGCAGTACTTC
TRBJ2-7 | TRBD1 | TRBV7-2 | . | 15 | CASSLRQGAPYEQYF | TGTGCCAGCAGCTTACGACAGGGGGCGCCCTACGAGCAGTACTTC
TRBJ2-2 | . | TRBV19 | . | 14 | CASSIQERTGELFF | TGTGCCAGTAGTATCCAAGAGAGGACCGGGGAGCTGTTTTTT
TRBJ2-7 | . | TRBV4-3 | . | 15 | CASSRSRDSTYEQYF | TGCGCCAGCAGCCGATCTCGGGACTCAACCTACGAGCAGTACTTC
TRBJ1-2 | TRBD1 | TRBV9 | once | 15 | CASSPWTGAIHGYTF | TGTGCCAGCAGCCCTTGGACAGGGGCGATACATGGCTACACCTTC